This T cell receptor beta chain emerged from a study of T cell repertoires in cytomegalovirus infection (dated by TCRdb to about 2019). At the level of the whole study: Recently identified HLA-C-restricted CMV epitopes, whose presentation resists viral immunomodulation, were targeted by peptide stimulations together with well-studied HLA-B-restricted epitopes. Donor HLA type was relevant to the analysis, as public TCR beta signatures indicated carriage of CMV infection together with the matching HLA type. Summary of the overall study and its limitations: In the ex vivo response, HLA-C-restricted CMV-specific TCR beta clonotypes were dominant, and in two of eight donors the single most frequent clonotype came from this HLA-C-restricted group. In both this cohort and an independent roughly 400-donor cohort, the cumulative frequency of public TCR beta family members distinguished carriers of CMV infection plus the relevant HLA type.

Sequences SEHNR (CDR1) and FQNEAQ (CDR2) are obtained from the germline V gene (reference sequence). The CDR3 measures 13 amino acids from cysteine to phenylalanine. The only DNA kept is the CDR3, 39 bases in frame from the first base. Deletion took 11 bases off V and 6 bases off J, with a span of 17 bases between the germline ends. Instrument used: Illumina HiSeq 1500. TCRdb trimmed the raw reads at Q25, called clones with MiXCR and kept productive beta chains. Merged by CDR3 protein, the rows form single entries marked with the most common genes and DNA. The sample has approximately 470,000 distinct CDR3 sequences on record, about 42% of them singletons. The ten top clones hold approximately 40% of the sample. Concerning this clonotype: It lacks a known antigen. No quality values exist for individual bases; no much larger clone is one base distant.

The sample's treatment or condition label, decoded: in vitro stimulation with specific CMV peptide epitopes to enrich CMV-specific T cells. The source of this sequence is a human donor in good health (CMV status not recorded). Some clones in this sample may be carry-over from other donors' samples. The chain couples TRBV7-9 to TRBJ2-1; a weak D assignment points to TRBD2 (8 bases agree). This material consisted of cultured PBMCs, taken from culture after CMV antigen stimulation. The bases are TGTGCCGGAAAGGGGGCGGGGGGCAATGAGCAGTTCTTC. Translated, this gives CAGKGAGGNEQFF. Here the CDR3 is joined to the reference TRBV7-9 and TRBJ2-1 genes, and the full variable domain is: DTGVSQNPRHKITKRGQNVTFRCDPISEHNRLYWYRQTLGQGPEFLTYFQNEAQLEKSRLLSDRFSAERPKGSFSTLEIQRTEQGDSAMYLCAGKGAGGNEQFFGPGTRLTVL.